Listed below are T cell receptor beta chains from one sample, sequenced in a study of blood T cell repertoires in COVID-19. Produced via immunoSEQ multiplex PCR; TCRdb's table is partial and in-frame only. This repertoire shows over 120,000 clones, about three quarters found once; its top ten account for about 1.9%. Sample: peripheral blood. These receptors originate from a woman aged 60-75 years with acute or convalescent COVID-19. Each CDR3 is given with its conserved first and last residue. The D gene is left open where the match is weak. Clone size appears in some rows only: once, few, many, or a class for an expanded clone.

V gene: TRBV7-8; J gene: TRBJ2-5; D gene: TRBD2; clone size: NA; CDR3 DNA: TGTGCCAGCAGCTTAGGGACTAGCGAGAAGGAGACCCAGTACTTC; CDR3 protein: CASSLGTSEKETQYF
V gene: TRBV6-2/TRBV6-3; J gene: TRBJ2-7; D gene: NA; clone size: NA; CDR3 DNA: TGTGCCAGCAGTTACCATTCTCCTAGCTCCTACGAGCAGTACTTC; CDR3 protein: CASSYHSPSSYEQYF
V gene: TRBV5-6; J gene: TRBJ2-1; D gene: NA; clone size: NA; CDR3 DNA: TGTGCCAGCAGCTTGGGACAGGCATACAATGAGCAGTTCTTC; CDR3 protein: CASSLGQAYNEQFF
V gene: TRBV23-1; J gene: TRBJ1-3; D gene: NA; clone size: NA; CDR3 DNA: TGCGCCAGCAGTCAAGGACTGACCATATATTTT; CDR3 protein: CASSQGLTIYF
V gene: TRBV18; J gene: TRBJ2-1; D gene: TRBD1; clone size: NA; CDR3 DNA: TGTGCCAGCTCATTCAGACCCGGGACAGGGCATAACAATGAGCAGTTCTTC; CDR3 protein: CASSFRPGTGHNNEQFF
V gene: TRBV28; J gene: TRBJ2-1; D gene: TRBD2; clone size: NA; CDR3 DNA: TGTGCCAGCAGTTCGACTTCTAGCGGGGTCTCCTACAATGAGCAGTTCTTC; CDR3 protein: CASSSTSSGVSYNEQFF
V gene: TRBV28; J gene: TRBJ2-5; D gene: TRBD2; clone size: NA; CDR3 DNA: TGTGCCAGCAGCTCGGAGTCTAGCGGGGCGGAGACCCAGTACTTC; CDR3 protein: CASSSESSGAETQYF
V gene: TRBV11-2; J gene: TRBJ2-1; D gene: TRBD2; clone size: NA; CDR3 DNA: TGTGCCAGCAGCTTAGATCTACGGTGGGCTAGCGGACACAATGAGCAGTTCTTC; CDR3 protein: CASSLDLRWASGHNEQFF
V gene: TRBV6-5; J gene: TRBJ2-4; D gene: NA; clone size: NA; CDR3 DNA: TGTGCCAGCAGTCACGGAGAAAACATTCAGTACTTC; CDR3 protein: CASSHGENIQYF
V gene: TRBV3-1/TRBV3-2; J gene: TRBJ2-1; D gene: NA; clone size: NA; CDR3 DNA: TGTGCCAGCGAGAAAATGGGGGCAGGGGTCTCCTACAATGAGCAGTTCTTC; CDR3 protein: CASEKMGAGVSYNEQFF
V gene: TRBV11-2; J gene: TRBJ2-1; D gene: TRBD2; clone size: NA; CDR3 DNA: TGTGCCAGCAGCTTGATTAGCGGGAGAGGAAGCTCCTACAATGAGCAGTTCTTC; CDR3 protein: CASSLISGRGSSYNEQFF
V gene: TRBV5-1; J gene: TRBJ2-1; D gene: NA; clone size: NA; CDR3 DNA: TGCGCCAGCAGCTTGGGACTAGAGATCAATGAGCAGTTCTTC; CDR3 protein: CASSLGLEINEQFF
V gene: TRBV27; J gene: TRBJ2-2; D gene: TRBD2; clone size: few; CDR3 DNA: TGTGCCAGCAGTCTAGCGGGATGGTTTATCACCGGGGAGCTGTTTTTT; CDR3 protein: CASSLAGWFITGELFF
V gene: TRBV5-1; J gene: TRBJ2-7; D gene: TRBD2; clone size: few; CDR3 DNA: TGCGCCAGCACCGAGGGAGGGAGGACCTACGAGCAGTACTTC; CDR3 protein: CASTEGGRTYEQYF
V gene: TRBV9; J gene: TRBJ1-1; D gene: NA; clone size: NA; CDR3 DNA: TGTGCCAGCAGCGTACGGGTTAACACTGAAGCTTTCTTT; CDR3 protein: CASSVRVNTEAFF
V gene: TRBV15; J gene: TRBJ2-1; D gene: TRBD1; clone size: NA; CDR3 DNA: TGTGCCACCAGCAGAGATTTGGAAGGGACAGGGTTTTACAATGAGCAGTTCTTC; CDR3 protein: CATSRDLEGTGFYNEQFF
V gene: TRBV5-6; J gene: TRBJ2-1; D gene: NA; clone size: NA; CDR3 DNA: TGTGCCAGCAGGGGAGACAGGATGATCAATGAGCAGTTCTTC; CDR3 protein: CASRGDRMINEQFF
V gene: TRBV27; J gene: TRBJ2-7; D gene: TRBD1; clone size: NA; CDR3 DNA: TGTGCCAGCAGTTTATCCGGGACAGGGGGCCGGGAGCAGTACTTC; CDR3 protein: CASSLSGTGGREQYF
V gene: TRBV30; J gene: TRBJ1-1; D gene: NA; clone size: NA; CDR3 DNA: TGTGCCTGGAGTGTAAGGGAGCCTACTGTGAACACTGAAGCTTTCTTT; CDR3 protein: CAWSVREPTVNTEAFF
V gene: TRBV30; J gene: TRBJ2-1; D gene: TRBD2; clone size: NA; CDR3 DNA: TGTGCCTGGAGTATATTACGACTAGCCGGTAAGAGCGGGAGGGCCGCCAATGAGCAGTTCTTC; CDR3 protein: CAWSILRLAGKSGRAANEQFF
V gene: TRBV10-3; J gene: TRBJ2-7; D gene: NA; clone size: NA; CDR3 DNA: TGTGCCATCAGTTCGCAGGCCGAGCAGTACTTC; CDR3 protein: CAISSQAEQYF
V gene: TRBV27; J gene: TRBJ2-6; D gene: TRBD1; clone size: NA; CDR3 DNA: TGTGCCAGCACCCGGGACAGAAGCTCTGGGGCCAACGTCCTGACTTTC; CDR3 protein: CASTRDRSSGANVLTF
V gene: TRBV30; J gene: TRBJ1-4; D gene: NA; clone size: once; CDR3 DNA: TGTGCCTGGAGTGGGCAGGGTCGGGAAAAACTGTTTTTT; CDR3 protein: CAWSGQGREKLFF
V gene: TRBV27; J gene: TRBJ1-5; D gene: TRBD1; clone size: NA; CDR3 DNA: TGTGCCAGCAGCCGAGCCGGGACAGCCTATAGCAATCAGCCCCAGCATTTT; CDR3 protein: CASSRAGTAYSNQPQHF
V gene: TRBV7-9; J gene: TRBJ2-7; D gene: NA; clone size: NA; CDR3 DNA: TGTGCCAGCAGCGACTTGAGTACCGAGCAGTACTTC; CDR3 protein: CASSDLSTEQYF
V gene: TRBV7-9; J gene: TRBJ2-7; D gene: NA; clone size: NA; CDR3 DNA: TGTGCCAGCACTTTGAGGGGTGGCAACGAGCAGTACTTC; CDR3 protein: CASTLRGGNEQYF
V gene: TRBV5-6; J gene: TRBJ2-7; D gene: TRBD1; clone size: NA; CDR3 DNA: TGTGCCAGCAGCTACGGGACAGGGGCCTACGAGCAGTACTTC; CDR3 protein: CASSYGTGAYEQYF
V gene: TRBV15; J gene: TRBJ2-3; D gene: NA; clone size: few; CDR3 DNA: TGTGCCACCAGCAGACAAGGAAGCGGGACAGATACGCAGTATTTT; CDR3 protein: CATSRQGSGTDTQYF
V gene: TRBV19; J gene: TRBJ2-4; D gene: TRBD2; clone size: NA; CDR3 DNA: TGTGCCAGTAGTACCCTGGGACTAGCGGGAAGCATTCAGTACTTC; CDR3 protein: CASSTLGLAGSIQYF
V gene: TRBV19; J gene: TRBJ1-1; D gene: NA; clone size: NA; CDR3 DNA: TGTGCCAGCACGGTGACGGGGATGAACACTGAAGCTTTCTTT; CDR3 protein: CASTVTGMNTEAFF
V gene: TRBV25-1; J gene: TRBJ1-6; D gene: NA; clone size: once; CDR3 DNA: TGTGCCAGCAGGGGAACTTCCGGGGATTATTCACCCCTCCACTTT; CDR3 protein: CASRGTSGDYSPLHF
V gene: TRBV7-9; J gene: TRBJ1-6; D gene: TRBD1; clone size: NA; CDR3 DNA: TGTGCCAGCAGCTTAGAGACAGGGGGTTCGGCCCTCCACTTT; CDR3 protein: CASSLETGGSALHF
V gene: TRBV28; J gene: TRBJ2-7; D gene: TRBD1; clone size: few; CDR3 DNA: TGTGCCAGCCGGGACAGGGCCTACGAGCAGTACTTC; CDR3 protein: CASRDRAYEQYF
V gene: TRBV19; J gene: TRBJ2-1; D gene: TRBD2; clone size: NA; CDR3 DNA: TGTGCCAGTAGTATCCTAGCGGGAGGTGGTGAGCAGTTCTTC; CDR3 protein: CASSILAGGGEQFF
V gene: TRBV24-1; J gene: TRBJ1-2; D gene: TRBD1; clone size: NA; CDR3 DNA: TGTGCCACCAGTGAAGCCGGGACAGGGCTTGGCTACACCTTC; CDR3 protein: CATSEAGTGLGYTF
V gene: TRBV5-1; J gene: TRBJ2-1; D gene: TRBD2; clone size: NA; CDR3 DNA: TGCGCCAGCAGCTTGGTCGCGGGGCCGGGGGGCAATGAGCAGTTCTTC; CDR3 protein: CASSLVAGPGGNEQFF
V gene: TRBV7-9; J gene: TRBJ2-1; D gene: TRBD2; clone size: once; CDR3 DNA: TGTGCCAGCAGCTTAGCTAGGTCTAGCGGGAGTAATCAGCAGTTCTTC; CDR3 protein: CASSLARSSGSNQQFF
V gene: TRBV2; J gene: TRBJ1-6; D gene: NA; clone size: NA; CDR3 DNA: TGTGCCAGCAGCCTGGGACTCCCTACGAAGTCACCCCTCCACTTT; CDR3 protein: CASSLGLPTKSPLHF
V gene: TRBV6-6; J gene: TRBJ1-1; D gene: NA; clone size: once; CDR3 DNA: TGTGCCAGCAGTTACGGAAGGGGAGCTTTCTTT; CDR3 protein: CASSYGRGAFF
V gene: TRBV11-3; J gene: TRBJ1-1; D gene: NA; clone size: NA; CDR3 DNA: TGTGCCAGCAGCTTTCCGGGGGACACTGAAGCTTTCTTT; CDR3 protein: CASSFPGDTEAFF
V gene: TRBV30; J gene: TRBJ1-2; D gene: NA; clone size: NA; CDR3 DNA: TGTGCCTGGACCCGGACAGCGGGGAATGGCTACACCTTC; CDR3 protein: CAWTRTAGNGYTF
V gene: TRBV19; J gene: TRBJ2-2; D gene: NA; clone size: NA; CDR3 DNA: TGTGCCAGTAGTAAGCCCGCGGTCTCGGGGACCGGGGAGCTGTTTTTT; CDR3 protein: CASSKPAVSGTGELFF
V gene: TRBV10-2; J gene: TRBJ2-1; D gene: TRBD2; clone size: NA; CDR3 DNA: TGCGCCAGCGGGGCCGGGACTAGTTTAGATGAGCAGTTCTTC; CDR3 protein: CASGAGTSLDEQFF
V gene: TRBV20-1; J gene: TRBJ1-5; D gene: NA; clone size: NA; CDR3 DNA: TGCAGTGCTAGTGGGGGTCAGGGGCAGCCCCAGCATTTT; CDR3 protein: CSASGGQGQPQHF
V gene: TRBV11-2; J gene: TRBJ2-2; D gene: NA; clone size: NA; CDR3 DNA: TGTGCCAGCAGCTTAGGTGCGGGGACCGGGGAGCTGTTTTTT; CDR3 protein: CASSLGAGTGELFF
V gene: TRBV7-9; J gene: TRBJ2-7; D gene: NA; clone size: NA; CDR3 DNA: TGTGCCAGCAGTACAGGCTACTACGAGCAGTACTTC; CDR3 protein: CASSTGYYEQYF
V gene: TRBV7-8; J gene: TRBJ1-2; D gene: NA; clone size: NA; CDR3 DNA: TGTGCCAGCAGCTTAACTACAGGGTCCAAGAATGGCTACACCTTC; CDR3 protein: CASSLTTGSKNGYTF
V gene: TRBV1; J gene: TRBJ2-5; D gene: NA; clone size: NA; CDR3 DNA: TGCACCAGCAGCCAGCTAGCGGGAGACCAAGAGACCCAGTACTTC; CDR3 protein: CTSSQLAGDQETQYF
V gene: TRBV3-1/TRBV3-2; J gene: TRBJ2-4; D gene: TRBD2; clone size: NA; CDR3 DNA: TGTGCCAGCAGCCCAGGACTAGCGGGAGGGGGAAACATTCAGTACTTC; CDR3 protein: CASSPGLAGGGNIQYF
V gene: TRBV3-1/TRBV3-2; J gene: TRBJ2-7; D gene: NA; clone size: few; CDR3 DNA: TGTGCCAGCAGCCGCCGGTACGAGCAGTACTTC; CDR3 protein: CASSRRYEQYF
V gene: TRBV23-1; J gene: TRBJ2-7; D gene: NA; clone size: NA; CDR3 DNA: TGCGCCAGCGCTAAGCGTTACCACGAGCAGTACTTC; CDR3 protein: CASAKRYHEQYF
V gene: TRBV9; J gene: TRBJ2-2; D gene: TRBD2; clone size: NA; CDR3 DNA: TGTGCCAGCAGCGGGACTAGCGGTCAGGGGACCGGGGAGCTGTTTTTT; CDR3 protein: CASSGTSGQGTGELFF
V gene: TRBV9; J gene: TRBJ2-3; D gene: NA; clone size: NA; CDR3 DNA: TGTGCCAGCAGCGTAGAATCCCCCCTGGATACGCAGTATTTT; CDR3 protein: CASSVESPLDTQYF
V gene: TRBV2; J gene: TRBJ2-1; D gene: NA; clone size: NA; CDR3 DNA: TGTGCCAGCACTTGGAACAGTCCGAGCTCCTACAATGAGCAGTTCTTC; CDR3 protein: CASTWNSPSSYNEQFF